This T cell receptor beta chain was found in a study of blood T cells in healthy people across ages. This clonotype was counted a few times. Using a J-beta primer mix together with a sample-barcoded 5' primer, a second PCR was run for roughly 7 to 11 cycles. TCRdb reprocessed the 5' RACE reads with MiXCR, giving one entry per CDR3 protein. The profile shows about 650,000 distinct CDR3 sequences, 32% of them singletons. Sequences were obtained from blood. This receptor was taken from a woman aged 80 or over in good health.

CDR3 sequence: CASSLAGPQRGAGELFF. Written as DNA, the CDR3 is TGCGCCAGCAGCTTGGCGGGGCCACAGAGAGGAGCCGGGGAGCTGTTTTTT. The J gene is TRBJ2-2, the V gene TRBV5-1; D tentatively reads TRBD1 or TRBD2 (5 bases each). Germline V lookup: CDR1 SGHRS, CDR2 YFSETQ. This CDR3 is 17 amino acids long. Trimming shortened V by 0 bases and J by 6 bases, and 18 bases separated the two germline ends.